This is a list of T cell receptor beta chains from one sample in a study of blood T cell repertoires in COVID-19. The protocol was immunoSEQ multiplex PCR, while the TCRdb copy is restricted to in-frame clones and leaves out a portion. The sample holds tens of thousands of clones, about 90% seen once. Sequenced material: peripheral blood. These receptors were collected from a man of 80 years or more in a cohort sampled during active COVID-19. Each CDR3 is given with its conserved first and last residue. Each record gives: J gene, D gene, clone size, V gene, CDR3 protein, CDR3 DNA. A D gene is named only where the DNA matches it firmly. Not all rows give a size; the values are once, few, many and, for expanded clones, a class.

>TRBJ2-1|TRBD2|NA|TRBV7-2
CASSSWGLAGGPEQFF
TGTGCCAGCAGCTCATGGGGACTAGCGGGGGGGCCCGAGCAGTTCTTC
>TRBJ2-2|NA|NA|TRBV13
CASSLPPPRYTGELFF
TGTGCCAGCAGCTTGCCCCCACCTAGGTACACCGGGGAGCTGTTTTTT
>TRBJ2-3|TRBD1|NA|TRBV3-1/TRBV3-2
CASSLGQGAQYF
TGTGCCAGCAGCCTCGGACAGGGAGCGCAGTATTTT
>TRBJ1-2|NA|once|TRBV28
CASSPDVRGYTF
TGTGCCAGCAGTCCAGATGTCAGGGGCTACACCTTC
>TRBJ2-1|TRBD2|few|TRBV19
CASSISGGVIKTAQFF
TGTGCCAGTAGTATAAGTGGGGGGGTGATTAAGACGGCGCAGTTCTTC
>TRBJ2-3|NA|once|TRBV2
CASSATGGPDTQYF
TGTGCCAGCAGCGCTACCGGAGGTCCAGATACGCAGTATTTT
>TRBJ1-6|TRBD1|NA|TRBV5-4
CASSGTGTDTSYNSPLHF
TGTGCCAGCAGCGGCACCGGGACAGACACTAGCTATAATTCACCCCTCCACTTT
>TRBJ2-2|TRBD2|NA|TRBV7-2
CASSPGSGVVTGELFF
TGTGCCAGCAGCCCAGGGAGCGGGGTGGTCACCGGGGAGCTGTTTTTT
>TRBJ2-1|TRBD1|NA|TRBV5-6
CASSSGQGTYNEQFF
TGTGCCAGCAGCTCCGGACAGGGAACCTACAATGAGCAGTTCTTC
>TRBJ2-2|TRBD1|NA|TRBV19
CASRAGDRGITGELFF
TGTGCCAGTAGGGCGGGGGACAGGGGTATCACCGGGGAGCTGTTTTTT
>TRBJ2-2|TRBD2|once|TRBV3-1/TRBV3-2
CASTRLADTGELFF
TGTGCCAGCACCCGACTAGCGGACACCGGGGAGCTGTTTTTT
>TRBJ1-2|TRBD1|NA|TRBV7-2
CAVRDRFGYGYTF
TGTGCCGTTAGGGACAGGTTTGGCTATGGCTACACCTTC
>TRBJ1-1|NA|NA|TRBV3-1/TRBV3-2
CASSQDLQMNTEAFF
TGTGCCAGCAGCCAAGATCTGCAGATGAACACTGAAGCTTTCTTT
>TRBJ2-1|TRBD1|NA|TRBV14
CASSLGQGGNEQFF
TGTGCCAGCAGCCTGGGACAGGGAGGCAATGAGCAGTTCTTC
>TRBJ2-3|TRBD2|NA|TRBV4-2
CASSRKLADRDTQYF
TGTGCCAGCAGCCGAAAACTAGCGGACCGGGATACGCAGTATTTT
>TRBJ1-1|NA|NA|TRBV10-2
CASRSTAMNTEAFF
TGCGCCAGCAGATCGACAGCCATGAACACTGAAGCTTTCTTT
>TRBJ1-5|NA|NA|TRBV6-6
CASSYSPGDQPQHF
TGTGCCAGCAGTTACTCCCCGGGGGATCAGCCCCAGCATTTT
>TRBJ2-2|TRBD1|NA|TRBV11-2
CASIRPGQGEELFF
TGTGCCAGCATTCGGCCGGGACAGGGAGAGGAGCTGTTTTTT